This T cell receptor beta chain was observed in a study of blood T cell repertoires in COVID-19. Background on the study: Sample material is recorded as cDNA or gDNA derived from T cells, B-cell-depleted T cells, or PBMCs.

Germline V CDR1 and CDR2: SGHVS, FNYEAQ. Trimming left V 5 bases short and J 0 bases short, with 17 bases between. The CDR3 runs to 16 residues. This clone was seen more than once but under ten times. Method: immunoSEQ multiplex PCR; TCRdb's copy keeps in-frame clones and lacks some. The sample gives 30,000 to 40,000 clones, less than 85% of which show up once; approximately 14% is in the top ten. Sequenced material: peripheral blood. The rearrangement uses TRBV7-6 and TRBJ2-7; TRBD2 is a possible D gene (7 bases). This clonotype was obtained from a woman between 65 and 79 years old with acute or convalescent COVID-19. CDR3 in amino acids: CASSPRSGGASYEQYF. The CDR3 region has the DNA TGTGCCAGCAGCCCCCGAAGTGGGGGGGCCTCCTACGAGCAGTACTTC.